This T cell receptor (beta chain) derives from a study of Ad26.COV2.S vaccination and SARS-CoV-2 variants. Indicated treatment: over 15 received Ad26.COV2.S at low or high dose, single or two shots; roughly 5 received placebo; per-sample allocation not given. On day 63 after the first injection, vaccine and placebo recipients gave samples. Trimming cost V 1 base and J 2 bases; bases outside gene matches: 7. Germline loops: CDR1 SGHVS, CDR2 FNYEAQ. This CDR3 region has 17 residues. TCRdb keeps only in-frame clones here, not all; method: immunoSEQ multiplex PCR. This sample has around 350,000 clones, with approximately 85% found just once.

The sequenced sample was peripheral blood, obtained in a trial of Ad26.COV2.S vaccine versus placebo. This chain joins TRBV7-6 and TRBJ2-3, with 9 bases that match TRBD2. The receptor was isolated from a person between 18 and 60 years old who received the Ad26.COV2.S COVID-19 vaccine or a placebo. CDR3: CASSLGPAGGPTDTQYF. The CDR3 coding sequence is TGTGCCAGCAGCTTAGGCCCAGCGGGAGGCCCCACAGATACGCAGTATTTT.